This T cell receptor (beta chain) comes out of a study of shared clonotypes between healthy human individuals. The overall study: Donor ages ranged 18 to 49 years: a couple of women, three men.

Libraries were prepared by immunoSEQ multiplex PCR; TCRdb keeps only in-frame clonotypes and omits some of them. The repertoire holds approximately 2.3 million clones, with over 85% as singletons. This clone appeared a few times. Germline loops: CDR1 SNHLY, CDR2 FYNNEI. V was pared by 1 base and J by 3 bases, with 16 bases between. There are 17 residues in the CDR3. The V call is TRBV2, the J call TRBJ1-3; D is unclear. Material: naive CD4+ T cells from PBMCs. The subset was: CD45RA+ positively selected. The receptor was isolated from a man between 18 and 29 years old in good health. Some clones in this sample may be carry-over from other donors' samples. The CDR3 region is CASSEERLGKGGNTIYF. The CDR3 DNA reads TGTGCCAGCAGTGAAGAGAGGCTTGGGAAGGGTGGAAACACCATATATTTT. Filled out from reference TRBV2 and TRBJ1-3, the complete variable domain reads EPEVTQTPSHQVTQMGQEVILRCVPISNHLYFYWYRQILGQKVEFLVSFYNNEISEKSEIFDDQFSVERPDGSNFTLKIRSTKLEDSAMYFCASSEERLGKGGNTIYFGEGSWLTVV.